The 3 T cell receptor beta chains listed next were all sequenced from one sample in a study of blood T cells in healthy people across ages. Sample-barcoded 5' priming and a J-beta primer mix drove a second PCR of roughly 6 to 12 cycles. TCRdb itself ran the 5' RACE reads through MiXCR, one entry per CDR3 protein. The table lists 1.5 million to 2 million distinct CDR3 sequences, roughly 49% of them singletons. Specimen: blood. Receptors were obtained from a woman between 40 and 55 years old in good health.

This chain joins TRBV6-1 and TRBJ1-2; no clear D. This CDR3 comprises 12 residues. The V and J ends lost 4 bases and 8 bases respectively, with 11 bases between them. Germline V gives CDR1 MNHNS, CDR2 SASEGT. The DNA of the CDR3 is TGTGCCAGCAGTGTGGTCCCGGAGGGCTACACCTTC. As protein: CASSVVPEGYTF.

J is TRBJ1-5 and V is TRBV6-2 or TRBV6-3; D remains ambiguous. This CDR3 has 17 amino acids. Trimming left V 0 bases short and J 2 bases short, with 14 bases between. Germline CDR1 MNHEY, CDR2 SVGEGT. CDR3 nucleotide sequence: TGTGCCAGCAGTTACTCGATAGCGCGACTGCGCAATCAGCCCCAGCATTTT. This translates into CASSYSIARLRNQPQHF.

The chain couples TRBV7-9 to TRBJ1-2; a possible D gene is TRBD1 (6 bases). The CDR3 totals 17 residues. The V end lost 1 base, the J end lost 2 bases, and 17 bases lay between the germline ends. Germline CDR1 reads SEHNR; CDR2 reads FQNEAQ (reference sequence). This CDR3 reads CASSLVFGLTGNYGYTF. CDR3 bases: TGTGCCAGCAGCTTAGTCTTCGGCTTAACAGGGAACTATGGCTACACCTTC.